This TCR beta chain is drawn from a study of CD8 T cells in Susac syndrome. The sequenced target, TCR beta, came from blood CD8+ and CD4+ T cells. An amount of RNA that ranged from roughly 0.5 to 1 ug was reverse transcribed with random hexamers. TCRdb reprocessed the immunoSEQ multiplex PCR reads via MiXCR and lists one record per CDR3 protein. Among under 250,000 distinct CDR3 sequences, about 93% were seen once, and the ten largest hold 0.065% to 0.075%. About this clonotype itself: Antigen: not known.

General observations from the study: An acknowledgment was made by the study that its TCR sequencing and HLA analysis involved relatively few individuals.

This CDR3 spans 11 amino acids. The V and J ends lost 3 bases and 8 bases respectively, with 8 bases between them. Sequenced sample: CD4+ T cells from PBMCs. The receptor comes from a human donor with multiple sclerosis. The chain employs TRBV12-3 or TRBV12-4 and TRBJ2-7; D is undetermined. In nucleotides, the CDR3 is TGTGCCAGCAGTTTTGGTAGCAAGCAGTACTTC. It translates to CASSFGSKQYF.